A selection of T cell receptor beta chains follows, all from one sample in a study of regulatory T cells in long-lasting Graves disease. MiXCR was run by TCRdb on the multiplex PCR reads, yielding one entry per CDR3 protein. This table has a few hundred thousand distinct CDR3 sequences, 20% to 30% appearing once. The sequences come from peripheral blood mononuclear cells (PBMCs), collected when the disease was refractory, from a patient treated with antithyroid drugs. These receptors came from a female donor with Graves disease. CDR3s include the opening cysteine and the closing phenylalanine or tryptophan. The D gene is left open where the match is weak. Not all rows give a size; the values are once, few, many and, for expanded clones, a class.

v_call: TRBV5-8; d_call: TRBD1; clone_size: few; j_call: TRBJ2-5; cdr3_aa: CASSLTGGGTETQYF; cdr3_nt: TGTGCCAGCAGCTTGACAGGGGGCGGTACGGAGACCCAGTACTTC
v_call: TRBV11-2; d_call: NA; clone_size: NA; j_call: TRBJ2-3; cdr3_aa: CASSSTGDTQYF; cdr3_nt: TGTGCCAGCAGCTCAACGGGGGATACGCAGTATTTT
v_call: TRBV6-1; d_call: TRBD1; clone_size: many; j_call: TRBJ1-2; cdr3_aa: CASSTRTGLTGYGYTF; cdr3_nt: TGTGCCAGCAGTACCCGGACAGGACTGACCGGGTATGGCTACACCTTC
v_call: TRBV12-3/TRBV12-4; d_call: NA; clone_size: once; j_call: TRBJ1-1; cdr3_aa: CASSPGNQATEAFF; cdr3_nt: TGTGCCAGCTCCCCAGGGAACCAGGCCACTGAAGCTTTCTTT
v_call: TRBV13; d_call: TRBD2; clone_size: NA; j_call: TRBJ2-7; cdr3_aa: CASSLGPLAGAGDEQYF; cdr3_nt: TGTGCCAGCAGCTTAGGCCCGCTAGCGGGTGCGGGGGACGAGCAGTACTTC
v_call: TRBV20-1; d_call: NA; clone_size: NA; j_call: TRBJ1-5; cdr3_aa: CSARVEGQGSNQPQHF; cdr3_nt: TGCAGTGCTAGAGTGGAGGGCCAGGGCAGCAATCAGCCCCAGCATTTT
v_call: TRBV9; d_call: NA; clone_size: NA; j_call: TRBJ2-7; cdr3_aa: CASSVGPSAGSYEQYF; cdr3_nt: TGTGCCAGCAGCGTAGGTCCCTCGGCAGGGAGCTACGAGCAGTACTTC
v_call: TRBV29-1; d_call: NA; clone_size: few; j_call: TRBJ2-7; cdr3_aa: CSVEASSFEQYF; cdr3_nt: TGCAGCGTTGAGGCTAGTTCTTTCGAGCAGTACTTC
v_call: TRBV2; d_call: TRBD2; clone_size: NA; j_call: TRBJ2-3; cdr3_aa: CASSGLAASTDTQYF; cdr3_nt: TGTGCCAGCAGCGGACTAGCGGCTAGCACAGATACGCAGTATTTT
v_call: TRBV11-2; d_call: NA; clone_size: many; j_call: TRBJ2-2; cdr3_aa: CASRAPGRKLKELFF; cdr3_nt: TGTGCCAGCAGAGCCCCTGGGCGTAAACTTAAGGAGCTGTTTTTT
v_call: TRBV24-1; d_call: NA; clone_size: few; j_call: TRBJ2-2; cdr3_aa: CATSDWVLPGELFF; cdr3_nt: TGTGCCACCAGTGATTGGGTCCTCCCCGGGGAGCTGTTTTTT
v_call: TRBV28; d_call: TRBD1; clone_size: few; j_call: TRBJ1-1; cdr3_aa: CASSLSGGEWTEAFF; cdr3_nt: TGTGCCAGCAGTTTATCAGGGGGAGAATGGACTGAAGCTTTCTTT
v_call: TRBV27; d_call: NA; clone_size: NA; j_call: TRBJ2-2; cdr3_aa: CASSPWAGGPILGELFF; cdr3_nt: TGTGCCAGCAGTCCATGGGCCGGTGGGCCAATCCTCGGGGAGCTGTTTTTT
v_call: TRBV30; d_call: NA; clone_size: NA; j_call: TRBJ2-1; cdr3_aa: CAWRHRGRTVNEQFF; cdr3_nt: TGTGCCTGGAGGCACCGGGGGAGGACCGTCAATGAGCAGTTCTTC
v_call: TRBV7-8; d_call: NA; clone_size: few; j_call: TRBJ1-2; cdr3_aa: CASSETGLNYGYTF; cdr3_nt: TGTGCCAGCAGCGAGACGGGGCTAAACTATGGCTACACCTTC
v_call: TRBV7-2; d_call: NA; clone_size: NA; j_call: TRBJ2-7; cdr3_aa: CASSLIGRYEQYF; cdr3_nt: TGTGCCAGCAGCTTAATCGGTAGATACGAGCAGTACTTC
v_call: TRBV6-1; d_call: TRBD2; clone_size: many; j_call: TRBJ2-2; cdr3_aa: CASRLAGPKGLFF; cdr3_nt: TGTGCCAGCAGACTAGCGGGACCGAAAGGGCTGTTTTTT
v_call: TRBV20-1; d_call: NA; clone_size: few; j_call: TRBJ1-1; cdr3_aa: CSAGSDSKAFF; cdr3_nt: TGCAGTGCTGGGTCAGACAGTAAGGCTTTCTTT
v_call: TRBV27; d_call: TRBD1; clone_size: few; j_call: TRBJ1-1; cdr3_aa: CASSTSDRGYTEAFF; cdr3_nt: TGTGCCAGCAGTACTAGCGACAGGGGTTACACTGAAGCTTTCTTT
v_call: TRBV11-1; d_call: NA; clone_size: few; j_call: TRBJ2-5; cdr3_aa: CASSLTSGSFGKTQYF; cdr3_nt: TGTGCCAGCAGCTTAACGAGCGGCAGTTTTGGGAAGACCCAGTACTTC
v_call: TRBV30; d_call: NA; clone_size: few; j_call: TRBJ1-2; cdr3_aa: CAWSVGESYGYTF; cdr3_nt: TGTGCCTGGAGTGTAGGGGAAAGCTATGGCTACACCTTC
v_call: TRBV7-2; d_call: TRBD1; clone_size: many; j_call: TRBJ1-2; cdr3_aa: CASSFVDKDRGSYGYTF; cdr3_nt: TGTGCCAGCAGCTTTGTGGATAAGGACAGGGGGTCCTATGGCTACACCTTC
v_call: TRBV3-1; d_call: TRBD1; clone_size: few; j_call: TRBJ2-3; cdr3_aa: CASSRGTGGSTDTQYF; cdr3_nt: TGTGCCAGCAGCCGGGGGACAGGTGGTAGCACAGATACGCAGTATTTT
v_call: TRBV7-8; d_call: TRBD2; clone_size: few; j_call: TRBJ2-5; cdr3_aa: CASSGRPGGDQETQYF; cdr3_nt: TGTGCCAGCAGCGGCCGCCCGGGGGGTGACCAAGAGACCCAGTACTTC
v_call: TRBV19; d_call: NA; clone_size: NA; j_call: TRBJ1-1; cdr3_aa: CASRSTAGTEAFF; cdr3_nt: TGTGCCAGCCGGAGTACTGCGGGCACTGAAGCTTTCTTT
v_call: TRBV20-1; d_call: NA; clone_size: few; j_call: TRBJ1-1; cdr3_aa: CSARERGGLNTEAFF; cdr3_nt: TGCAGTGCTAGAGAGCGGGGGGGTTTGAACACTGAAGCTTTCTTT
v_call: TRBV2; d_call: TRBD2; clone_size: few; j_call: TRBJ2-3; cdr3_aa: CASSRTSGRVRTSTDTQYF; cdr3_nt: TGTGCCAGCAGCCGGACTAGCGGGAGGGTCCGTACTAGCACAGATACGCAGTATTTT
v_call: TRBV11-2; d_call: NA; clone_size: many; j_call: TRBJ1-2; cdr3_aa: CASSLAQQQGGYTF; cdr3_nt: TGTGCCAGCAGCTTAGCACAACAGCAGGGTGGCTACACCTTC
v_call: TRBV20-1; d_call: NA; clone_size: few; j_call: TRBJ2-5; cdr3_aa: CSARDLGFQETQYF; cdr3_nt: TGCAGTGCTAGAGATCTGGGCTTCCAAGAGACCCAGTACTTC
v_call: TRBV28; d_call: TRBD2; clone_size: many; j_call: TRBJ2-1; cdr3_aa: CASSPSGRVQFF; cdr3_nt: TGTGCCAGCAGTCCTAGCGGGAGGGTGCAGTTCTTC
v_call: TRBV12-3/TRBV12-4; d_call: NA; clone_size: NA; j_call: TRBJ2-2; cdr3_aa: CASIQSGELFF; cdr3_nt: TGTGCCAGCATCCAAAGCGGGGAGCTGTTTTTT
v_call: TRBV24-1; d_call: NA; clone_size: NA; j_call: TRBJ2-3; cdr3_aa: CATSGGEFTGTDTQYF; cdr3_nt: TGTGCCACCAGTGGAGGAGAATTCACCGGCACAGATACGCAGTATTTT
v_call: TRBV4-3; d_call: TRBD2; clone_size: NA; j_call: TRBJ2-2; cdr3_aa: CASSLRALAGTGELFF; cdr3_nt: TGCGCCAGCAGCCTCAGGGCCCTAGCGGGAACCGGGGAGCTGTTTTTT